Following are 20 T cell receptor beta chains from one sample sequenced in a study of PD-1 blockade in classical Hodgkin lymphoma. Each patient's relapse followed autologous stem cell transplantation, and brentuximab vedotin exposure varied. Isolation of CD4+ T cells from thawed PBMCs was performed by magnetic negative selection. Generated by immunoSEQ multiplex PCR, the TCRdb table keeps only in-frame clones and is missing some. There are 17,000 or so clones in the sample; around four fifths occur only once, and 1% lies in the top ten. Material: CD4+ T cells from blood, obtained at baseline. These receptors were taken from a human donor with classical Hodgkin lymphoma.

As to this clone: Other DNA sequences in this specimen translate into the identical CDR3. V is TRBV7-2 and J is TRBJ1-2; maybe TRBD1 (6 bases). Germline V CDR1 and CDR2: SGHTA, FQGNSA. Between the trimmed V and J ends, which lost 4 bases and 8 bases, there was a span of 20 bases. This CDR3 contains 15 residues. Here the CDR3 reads CASSYTGTGGGGYTF. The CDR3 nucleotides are TGTGCCAGCAGCTATACCGGGACCGGGGGCGGGGGCTACACCTTC.

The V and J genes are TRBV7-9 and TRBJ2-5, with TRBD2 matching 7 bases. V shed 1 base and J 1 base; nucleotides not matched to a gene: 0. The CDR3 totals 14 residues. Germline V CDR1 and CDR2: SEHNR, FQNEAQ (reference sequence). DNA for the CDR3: TGTGCCAGCAGCTTAGGGGGGGGCCAAGAGACCCAGTACTTC. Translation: CASSLGGGQETQYF.

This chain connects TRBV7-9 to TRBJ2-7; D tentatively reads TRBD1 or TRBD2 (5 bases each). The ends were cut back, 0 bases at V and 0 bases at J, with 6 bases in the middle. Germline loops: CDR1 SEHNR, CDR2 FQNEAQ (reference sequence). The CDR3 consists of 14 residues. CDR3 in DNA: TGTGCCAGCAGCTTAGCGGGGACCTCCTACGAGCAGTACTTC. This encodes CASSLAGTSYEQYF.

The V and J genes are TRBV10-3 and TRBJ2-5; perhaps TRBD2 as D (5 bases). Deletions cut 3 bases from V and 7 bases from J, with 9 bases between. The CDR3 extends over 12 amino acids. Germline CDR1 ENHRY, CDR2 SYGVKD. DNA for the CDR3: TGTGCCATCAGTGAAACAGAGGGGACCCAGTACTTC. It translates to CAISETEGTQYF.

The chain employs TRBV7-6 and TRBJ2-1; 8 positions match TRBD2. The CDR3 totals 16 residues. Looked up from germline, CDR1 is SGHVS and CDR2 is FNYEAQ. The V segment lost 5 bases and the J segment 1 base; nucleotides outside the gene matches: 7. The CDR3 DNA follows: TGTGCCAGCAGCCTTGGGCCGGGAGGGTCCTACAATGAGCAGTTCTTC. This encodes CASSLGPGGSYNEQFF.

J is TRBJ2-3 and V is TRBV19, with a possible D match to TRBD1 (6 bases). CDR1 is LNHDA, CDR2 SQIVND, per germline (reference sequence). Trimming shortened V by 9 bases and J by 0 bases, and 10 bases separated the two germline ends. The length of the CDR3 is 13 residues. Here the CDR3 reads CASHRASTDTQYF. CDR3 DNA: TGTGCCAGCCACAGGGCCAGCACAGATACGCAGTATTTT. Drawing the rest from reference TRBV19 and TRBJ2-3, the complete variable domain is DGGITQSPKYLFRKEGQNVTLSCEQNLNHDAMYWYRQDPGQGLRLIYYSQIVNDFQKGDIAEGYSVSREKKESFPLTVTSAQKNPTAFYLCASHRASTDTQYFGPGTRLTVL.

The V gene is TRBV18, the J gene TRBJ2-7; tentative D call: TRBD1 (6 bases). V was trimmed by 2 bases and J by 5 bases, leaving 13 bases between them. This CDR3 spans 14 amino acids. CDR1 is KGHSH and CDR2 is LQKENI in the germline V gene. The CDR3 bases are TGTGCCAGCTCACCATCGTCAGGGGTCCACGAGCAGTACTTC. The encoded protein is CASSPSSGVHEQYF. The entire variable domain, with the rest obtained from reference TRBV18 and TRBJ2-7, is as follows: NAGVMQNPRHLVRRRGQEARLRCSPMKGHSHVYWYRQLPEEGLKFMVYLQKENIIDESGMPKERFSAEFPKEGPSILRIQQVVRGDSAAYFCASSPSSGVHEQYFGPGTRLTVT.

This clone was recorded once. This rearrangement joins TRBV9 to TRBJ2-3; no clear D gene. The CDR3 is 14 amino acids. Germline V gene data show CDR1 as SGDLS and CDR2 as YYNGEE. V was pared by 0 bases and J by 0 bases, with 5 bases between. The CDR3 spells CASSVDSSTDTQYF. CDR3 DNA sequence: TGTGCCAGCAGCGTAGACTCTAGCACAGATACGCAGTATTTT.

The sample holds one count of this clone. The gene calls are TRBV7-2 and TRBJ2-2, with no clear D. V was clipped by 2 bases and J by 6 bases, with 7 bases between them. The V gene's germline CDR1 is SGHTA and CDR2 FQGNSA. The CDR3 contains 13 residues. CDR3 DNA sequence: TGTGCCAGCAGCTTAAGGCTCTCCGGGGAGCTGTTTTTT. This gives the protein CASSLRLSGELFF.

The chain's CDR3 is CASSRPGRAEAFF. CDR3 DNA sequence: TGTGCCAGCAGTCGGCCGGGGAGGGCTGAAGCTTTCTTT. The chain couples TRBV28 to TRBJ1-1; D remains ambiguous. Trimming removed 5 bases at V and 6 bases at J, with 13 bases between. CDR1 is MDHEN, CDR2 SYDVKM, per germline. This CDR3 region has 13 residues.

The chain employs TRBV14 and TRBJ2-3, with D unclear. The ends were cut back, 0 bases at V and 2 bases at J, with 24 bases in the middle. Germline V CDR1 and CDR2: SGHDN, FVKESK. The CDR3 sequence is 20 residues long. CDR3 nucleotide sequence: TGTGCCAGCAGCCAAGAAGGTCCCCACTCAGCACCCATCCACACAGATACGCAGTATTTT. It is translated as CASSQEGPHSAPIHTDTQYF.

In DNA, the CDR3 is TGTGCCAGCAGCTTCCTCAGGGGTCCTAACACTGAAGCTTTCTTT. Its protein product is CASSFLRGPNTEAFF. The V call is TRBV11-1, the J call TRBJ1-1; D might be TRBD1 (6 bases). The ends were cut back, 3 bases at V and 2 bases at J, with 13 bases in the middle. The CDR3 loop spans 15 amino acids. Germline lookup yields CDR1 SGHAT and CDR2 FQDESV (reference sequence).

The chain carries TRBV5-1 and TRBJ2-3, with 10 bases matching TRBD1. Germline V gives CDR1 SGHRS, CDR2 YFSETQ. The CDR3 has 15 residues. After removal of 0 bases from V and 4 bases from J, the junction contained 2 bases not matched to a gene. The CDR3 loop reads CASSLEGQGPDTQYF. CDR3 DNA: TGCGCCAGCAGCTTGGAGGGACAGGGGCCAGATACGCAGTATTTT. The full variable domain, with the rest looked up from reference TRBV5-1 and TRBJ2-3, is KAGVTQTPRYLIKTRGQQVTLSCSPISGHRSVSWYQQTPGQGLQFLFEYFSETQRNKGNFPGRFSGRQFSNSRSEMNVSTLELGDSALYLCASSLEGQGPDTQYFGPGTRLTVL.

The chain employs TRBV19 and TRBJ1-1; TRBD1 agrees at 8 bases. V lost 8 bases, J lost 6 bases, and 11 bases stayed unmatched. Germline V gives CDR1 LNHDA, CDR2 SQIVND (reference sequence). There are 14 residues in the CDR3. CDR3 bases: TGTGCCAGTTCCACCCTGGACAGGGCCCCTGAAGCTTTCTTT. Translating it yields CASSTLDRAPEAFF.

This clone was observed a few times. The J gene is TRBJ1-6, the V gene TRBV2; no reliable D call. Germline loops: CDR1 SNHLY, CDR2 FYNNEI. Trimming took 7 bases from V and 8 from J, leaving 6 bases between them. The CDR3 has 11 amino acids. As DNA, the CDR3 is TGTGCCAGCAAACTGGATTCACCCCTCCACTTT. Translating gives CASKLDSPLHF.

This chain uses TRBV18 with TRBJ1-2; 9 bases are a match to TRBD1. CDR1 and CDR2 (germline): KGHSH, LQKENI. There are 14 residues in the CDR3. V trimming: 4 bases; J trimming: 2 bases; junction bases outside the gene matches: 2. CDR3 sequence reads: CASSRDRANYGYTF. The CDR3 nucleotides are TGTGCCAGCTCACGGGACAGGGCGAACTATGGCTACACCTTC.

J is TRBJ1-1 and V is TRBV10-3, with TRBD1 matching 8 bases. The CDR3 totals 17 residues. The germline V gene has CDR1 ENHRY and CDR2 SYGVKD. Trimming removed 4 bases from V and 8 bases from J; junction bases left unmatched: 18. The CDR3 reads CAISGGPGQGSGQEAFF. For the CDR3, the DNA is TGTGCCATCAGTGGAGGCCCCGGACAGGGTTCAGGCCAAGAAGCTTTCTTT.

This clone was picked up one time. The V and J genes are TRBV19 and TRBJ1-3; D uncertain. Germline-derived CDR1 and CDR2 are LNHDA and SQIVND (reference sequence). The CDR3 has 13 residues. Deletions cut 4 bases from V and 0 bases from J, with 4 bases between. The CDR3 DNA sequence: TGTGCCAGTAGTAATCTCTCTGGAAACACCATATATTTT. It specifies CASSNLSGNTIYF. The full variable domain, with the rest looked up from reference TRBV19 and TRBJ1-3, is DGGITQSPKYLFRKEGQNVTLSCEQNLNHDAMYWYRQDPGQGLRLIYYSQIVNDFQKGDIAEGYSVSREKKESFPLTVTSAQKNPTAFYLCASSNLSGNTIYFGEGSWLTVV.

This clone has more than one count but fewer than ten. For the CDR3, the DNA is TGTGCCAGCAGCTTACCCGAGGGATCAAACATTCAGTACTTC. Its translation: CASSLPEGSNIQYF. The V gene is TRBV7-9, the J gene TRBJ2-4; possible D gene TRBD2, 5 bases. V was shortened by 2 bases and J by 6 bases, with 11 bases between the two germline ends. Per the germline V gene, CDR1 is SEHNR and CDR2 is FQNEAQ (reference sequence). This CDR3 spans 14 amino acids.

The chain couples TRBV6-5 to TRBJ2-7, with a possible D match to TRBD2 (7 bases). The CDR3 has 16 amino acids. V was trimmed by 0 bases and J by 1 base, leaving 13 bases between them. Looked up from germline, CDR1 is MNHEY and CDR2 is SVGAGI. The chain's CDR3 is CASSYSKGGASYEQYF. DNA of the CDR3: TGTGCCAGCAGTTACTCGAAGGGGGGGGCTTCCTACGAGCAGTACTTC.